What follows describes a single TCR beta chain. The data belong to a study of blood T cell repertoires in COVID-19. Clones were sequenced by immunoSEQ multiplex PCR, and TCRdb holds only the in-frame ones, with some missing. The sample includes 90,000 to 120,000 clones, roughly 84% of them seen just once. The TCR comes from a human donor in a cohort sampled during active COVID-19. The sequencing input was peripheral blood.

CDR3 region: CASSWDRTTGELFF. CDR3 bases: TGTGCCAGCAGCTGGGACAGGACCACCGGGGAGCTGTTTTTT. The rearrangement joins TRBV11-2 to TRBJ2-2; TRBD1 matches 8 bases. The J segment lost 4 bases and the V segment lost 4 bases, leaving 2 bases of the junction unmatched. There are 14 residues in the CDR3. CDR1 is SGHAT and CDR2 is FQNNGV in the germline V gene.